Following are 17 T cell receptor beta chains from one sample sequenced in a study of T cell repertoires in cytomegalovirus infection (dated by TCRdb to the late 2010s). For these TCRs, the target antigens are not known. The sample's treatment or condition label, in plain terms: in vitro stimulation with specific CMV peptide epitopes to enrich CMV-specific T cells. The instrument given in TCRdb is Illumina HiSeq 1500. Starting from the raw public reads, TCRdb applied fastp trimming at Q25, assembled clones with MiXCR and retained in-frame beta chains. Identical CDR3 protein sequences are pooled into one entry, listed with their most common genes and DNA. The sample table holds some 700,000 distinct CDR3 sequences, of which about 33% were seen once. The top ten clones comprise about 20% of the sample. Source: cultured PBMCs, taken from culture after CMV antigen stimulation. The source is a human donor in good health (CMV status not recorded). Some clones in this sample may be carry-over from other donors' samples.

This rearrangement joins TRBV6-8 to TRBJ2-1, with 14 nucleotides matching TRBD2. CDR3 size: 18 residues. V lost 2 bases to trimming and J lost 6 bases; unmatched junction nucleotides: 9. Per germline, CDR1 MNHGY and CDR2 SAAAGT. CDR3 nucleotides: TGTGCCAGCAGTTACGTGACACCCGGACTAGCGGGAGGCAATGAGCAGTTCTTC. As protein: CASSYVTPGLAGGNEQFF.

This clonotype was detected a few times. The chain combines TRBV7-2 with TRBJ1-3; 7 positions agree with TRBD1. V lost 3 bases, J lost 1 base, and 3 bases stayed unmatched. This CDR3 comprises 15 residues. Germline assignment: CDR1 SGHTA and CDR2 FQGNSA. The CDR3, as DNA: TGTGCCAGCAGCTTCCGACAGGGTTCTGGAAACACCATATATTTT. Translated, it gives CASSFRQGSGNTIYF.

This clonotype was seen a few times. V is TRBV7-9 and J is TRBJ2-7, with 7 bases identical to TRBD1. With V trimmed by 7 bases and J by 5 bases, 17 bases remained unmatched. The CDR3 covers 16 residues. Germline CDR1 and CDR2: SEHNR and FQNEAQ (reference sequence). CDR3 nucleotides: TGTGCCAGCACCCAAGGCAGAATGGCAGGGGGAGACGAGCAGTACTTC. Protein product: CASTQGRMAGGDEQYF.

The chain uses TRBV27 and TRBJ2-1; TRBD2 aligns across 9 bases. After removal of 5 bases from V and 8 bases from J, the junction contained 10 bases not matched to a gene. The germline V gene encodes CDR1 MNHEY and CDR2 SMNVEV (reference sequence). This CDR3 has 15 residues. CDR3: CASSTPGGGADEQFF. The CDR3 bases are TGTGCCAGCAGTACACCCGGCGGGGGGGCGGATGAGCAGTTCTTC.

This clonotype was counted only a few times. The chain couples TRBV4-2 to TRBJ2-2, with D maybe TRBD2 (5 bases). Per germline, CDR1 LGHNA and CDR2 YNFKEQ. V lost 6 bases and J 0 bases, leaving 11 bases between the germline ends. The CDR3 consists of 15 residues. The CDR3 reads CASSRERANTGELFF. The CDR3 DNA sequence: TGTGCCAGCAGTAGGGAGCGAGCGAACACCGGGGAGCTGTTTTTT.

This clonotype has a handful of counts. V is TRBV4-1 and J is TRBJ1-6; D call uncertain. The ends were cut back, 4 bases at V and 6 bases at J, with 7 bases in the middle. The CDR3 loop spans 13 amino acids. Germline CDR1 MGHRA, CDR2 YSYEKL. The CDR3 DNA is TGCGCCAGCAGCCGCAGCGGTAATTCACCCCTCCACTTT. This codes for CASSRSGNSPLHF.

This clonotype was seen many times. The chain is built from TRBV7-2 and TRBJ1-2; D is perhaps TRBD1 (6 bases). Germline V gives CDR1 SGHTA, CDR2 FQGNSA. The CDR3 runs 14 residues. V was trimmed by 3 bases and J by 2 bases, leaving 10 bases between them. In nucleotides, the CDR3 is TGTGCCAGCAGCTTCGACAGGCGAAACTATGGCTACACCTTC. It translates to CASSFDRRNYGYTF.

The CDR3 nucleotides read TGTGCCAGCAGCTCCCTTGCAGCCGGGGAGCAGTACTTC. The encoded protein is CASSSLAAGEQYF. The chain is built from TRBV7-9 and TRBJ2-7; no firm D call. Germline V CDR1 and CDR2: SEHNR, FQNEAQ (reference sequence). The V gene lost 4 bases and the J gene lost 7 bases, with 14 bases spanning the gap. The CDR3 has 13 amino acids.

This clonotype was counted only a few times. The chain combines TRBV12-3 or TRBV12-4 with TRBJ2-5, with D tentatively TRBD1 (6 bases). V dropped 7 bases and J dropped 4 bases, with 10 bases sitting between them. This CDR3 is 12 amino acids long. CDR3 sequence reads: CASTSGAETQYF. CDR3 nucleotide sequence: TGTGCCAGCACCTCAGGGGCAGAGACCCAGTACTTC.

The chain combines TRBV7-9 with TRBJ1-2; no firm D call. The germline V gene has CDR1 SEHNR and CDR2 FQNEAQ (reference sequence). The CDR3 has 12 amino acids. V lost 7 bases to trimming and J lost 3 bases, with 9 bases between them. DNA of the CDR3: TGTGCCAGCAAGGGAGGTGACTATGGCTACACCTTC. Translation: CASKGGDYGYTF.

This clonotype was recorded once. This chain joins TRBV5-1 and TRBJ1-6; 10 positions match TRBD1. Germline CDR1 and CDR2: SGHRS and YFSETQ. V lost 3 bases, J lost 8 bases, and 5 bases stayed unmatched. CDR3 length equals 15 residues. CDR3 loop: CASSSRTGGDSPLHF. Here the CDR3 DNA reads TGCGCCAGCAGCTCCAGGACAGGGGGGGATTCACCCCTCCACTTT.

This clonotype was recorded at least ten times. The V gene is TRBV19, the J gene TRBJ1-5; 7 bases line up with TRBD1. The CDR3 is made up of 12 amino acids. The junction had 1 base not matched to a gene; V was cut back by 7 bases and J by 4 bases. In germline, CDR1 is LNHDA, CDR2 SQIVND (reference sequence). CDR3 in amino acids: CASMDRNQPQHF. The CDR3 DNA is TGTGCCAGTATGGACAGGAATCAGCCCCAGCATTTT.

DNA of the CDR3: TGTGCCACCGACCAGGGGGACTCCTACAATGAGCAGTTCTTC. Its protein is CATDQGDSYNEQFF. The J gene is TRBJ2-1, the V gene TRBV24-1, with 7 bases fitting TRBD1. Per the germline V gene, CDR1 is KGHDR and CDR2 is SFDVKD. The CDR3 is 14 residues long. V shed 9 bases, J shed 0 bases, and the junction held 4 bases outside the gene matches.

This clonotype has a handful of counts. J is TRBJ1-3 and V is TRBV7-6, with 8 bases lining up with TRBD1. This CDR3 comprises 15 residues. Trimming cost V 3 bases and J 1 base; bases outside gene matches: 2. Germline assignment: CDR1 SGHVS and CDR2 FNYEAQ. This CDR3 is CASSLGQVSGNTIYF. CDR3 DNA: TGTGCCAGCAGCTTGGGACAGGTTTCTGGAAACACCATATATTTT.

This clonotype was recorded at least ten times. This chain uses TRBV7-2 with TRBJ2-1; tentatively, D is TRBD2 (6 bases). The ends were cut back, 6 bases at V and 1 base at J, with 16 bases in the middle. CDR3 length: 16 residues. CDR1 and CDR2 from the germline V gene are SGHTA and FQGNSA. The CDR3 region is CASSLPELASYNEQFF. The CDR3 DNA sequence: TGTGCCAGCAGTCTCCCGGAGCTAGCGTCCTACAATGAGCAGTTCTTC. Full variable domain (rest looked up from reference TRBV7-2 and TRBJ2-1): GAGVSQSPSNKVTEKGKDVELRCDPISGHTALYWYRQSLGQGLEFLIYFQGNSAPDKSGLPSDRFSAERTGGSVSTLTIQRTQQEDSAVYLCASSLPELASYNEQFFGPGTRLTVL.

This clonotype came up a few times. The J gene is TRBJ2-7, the V gene TRBV7-6; D is uncertain. Germline V lookup: CDR1 SGHVS, CDR2 FNYEAQ. The CDR3 consists of 13 residues. The V end lost 2 bases, the J end lost 6 bases, and 11 bases lay between the germline ends. CDR3 coding DNA: TGTGCCAGCAGCTTAACCTCAAGAAGCGAGCAGTACTTC. Its translation is CASSLTSRSEQYF.

The chain carries TRBV7-6 and TRBJ2-5; D gene ambiguous. V shed 2 bases and J shed 1 base, with 8 bases lying between them. This CDR3 has 14 residues. Germline lookup yields CDR1 SGHVS and CDR2 FNYEAQ. The CDR3 DNA is TGTGCCAGCAGCTTACCCATGGGCCAAGAGACCCAGTACTTC. Protein: CASSLPMGQETQYF.